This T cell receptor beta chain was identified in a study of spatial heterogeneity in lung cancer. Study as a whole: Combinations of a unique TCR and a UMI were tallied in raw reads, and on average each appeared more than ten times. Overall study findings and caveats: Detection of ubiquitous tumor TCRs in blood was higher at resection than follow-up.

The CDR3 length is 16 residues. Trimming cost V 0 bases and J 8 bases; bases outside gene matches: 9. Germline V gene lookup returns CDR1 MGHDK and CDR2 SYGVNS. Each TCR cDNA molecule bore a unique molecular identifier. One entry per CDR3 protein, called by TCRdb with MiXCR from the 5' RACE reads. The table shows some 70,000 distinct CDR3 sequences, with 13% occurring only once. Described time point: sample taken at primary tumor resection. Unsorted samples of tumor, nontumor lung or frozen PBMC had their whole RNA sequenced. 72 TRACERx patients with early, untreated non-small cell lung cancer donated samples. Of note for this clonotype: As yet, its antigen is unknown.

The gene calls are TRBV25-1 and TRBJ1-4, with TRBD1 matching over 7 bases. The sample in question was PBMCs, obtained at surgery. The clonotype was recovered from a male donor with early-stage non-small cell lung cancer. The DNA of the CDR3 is TGTGCCAGCAGTGAATATGAGGGCCAGGGGGTCGAAAAACTGTTTTTT. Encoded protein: CASSEYEGQGVEKLFF.